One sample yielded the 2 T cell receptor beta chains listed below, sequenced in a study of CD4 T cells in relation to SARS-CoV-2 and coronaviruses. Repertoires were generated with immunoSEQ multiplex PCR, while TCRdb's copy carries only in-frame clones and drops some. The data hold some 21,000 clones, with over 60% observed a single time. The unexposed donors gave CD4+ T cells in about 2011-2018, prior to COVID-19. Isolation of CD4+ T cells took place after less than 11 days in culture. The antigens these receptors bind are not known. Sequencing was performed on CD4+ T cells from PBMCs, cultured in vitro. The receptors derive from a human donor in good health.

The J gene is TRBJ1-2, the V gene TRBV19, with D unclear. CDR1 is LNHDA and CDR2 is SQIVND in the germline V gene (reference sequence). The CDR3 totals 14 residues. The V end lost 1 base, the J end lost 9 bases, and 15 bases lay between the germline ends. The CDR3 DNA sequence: TGTGCCAGTAGTATAGGGACCCTACAGCGGCGCTACACCTTC. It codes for CASSIGTLQRRYTF.

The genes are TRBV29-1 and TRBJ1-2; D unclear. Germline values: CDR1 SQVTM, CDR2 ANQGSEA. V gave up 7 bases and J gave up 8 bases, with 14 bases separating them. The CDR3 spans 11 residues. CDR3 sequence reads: CSGLGADGYTF. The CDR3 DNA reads TGCAGCGGTCTGGGCGCCGACGGCTACACCTTC.